The 10 T cell receptor beta chains given below trace back to one sample, sequenced in a study of blood T cell repertoires in COVID-19. Sequencing was performed with immunoSEQ multiplex PCR; in TCRdb, only in-frame clones are kept and a portion is missing. The sample includes 90,000 or so clones, roughly nine tenths of them seen just once. The sample taken for sequencing was peripheral blood. All receptors derive from a human donor with active COVID-19. The donor label of this sample is uncertain.

The rearrangement uses TRBV7-2 and TRBJ2-7; a weak D match, TRBD2 (6 bases). Germline V gene data show CDR1 as SGHTA and CDR2 as FQGNSA. Trimming removed 7 bases from V and 7 bases from J, with 20 bases in between. The CDR3 runs 14 residues. CDR3 sequence reads: CASKGTGEAREQYF. The CDR3 coding sequence is TGTGCCAGCAAAGGGACCGGGGAGGCGAGGGAGCAGTACTTC.

The V and J genes are TRBV7-2 and TRBJ2-7, with 7 bases aligning to TRBD2. The CDR3 runs 15 residues. Germline-derived CDR1 and CDR2 are SGHTA and FQGNSA. The V and J ends lost 5 bases and 3 bases, in that order; junction bases with no gene match: 10. The CDR3 sequence: CASSLGAGLNYEQYF. The CDR3 DNA sequence: TGTGCCAGCAGCCTCGGAGCGGGGCTAAACTACGAGCAGTACTTC.

This clone was picked up one time. The chain couples TRBV28 to TRBJ1-6; possibly TRBD1 for D (6 bases). Germline CDR1 and CDR2: MDHEN and SYDVKM. V was shortened by 4 bases and J by 0 bases, with 10 bases between the two germline ends. The CDR3 runs 16 residues. DNA for the CDR3: TGTGCCAGCAGTTCGCAGGGGAGCTCCTATAATTCACCCCTCCACTTT. Protein: CASSSQGSSYNSPLHF.

This sequence joins TRBV5-4 and TRBJ2-1, with 10 bases lining up with TRBD2. The CDR3 length is 15 residues. Germline lookup yields CDR1 SGHNT and CDR2 YYREEE (reference sequence). After removal of 2 bases from V and 8 bases from J, the junction contained 7 bases not matched to a gene. This CDR3 reads CASSLTSGAVDEQFF. CDR3 sequence (DNA): TGTGCCAGCAGCTTAACTAGCGGGGCGGTTGATGAGCAGTTCTTC.

The genes are TRBV3-1 (or the pseudogene TRBV3-2) and TRBJ2-7; D is unclear. This CDR3 is 15 amino acids long. V was shortened by 1 base and J by 0 bases, with 10 bases between the two germline ends. Germline V CDR1 and CDR2: LGHDT, YNNKEL (reference sequence). In DNA, the CDR3 is TGTGCCAGCAGCCAAGCCCGCACAGTCTCCTACGAGCAGTACTTC. Translating gives CASSQARTVSYEQYF.

The V and J genes are TRBV9 and TRBJ2-1; tentatively, D is TRBD2 (5 bases). This CDR3 comprises 11 residues. The V gene lost 4 bases and the J gene lost 6 bases, with 5 bases spanning the gap. CDR1 is SGDLS, CDR2 YYNGEE, per germline. The CDR3 DNA reads TGTGCCAGCAGCACTAGCAATGAGCAGTTCTTC. It is translated as CASSTSNEQFF.

The chain combines TRBV7-8 with TRBJ2-2, with D possibly matching TRBD1 (5 bases). This CDR3 contains 14 residues. The V gene lost 5 bases and the J gene lost 1 base, with 8 bases spanning the gap. The germline CDR1 and CDR2 sequences are SGHVS and FQNEAQ. As DNA, the CDR3 is TGTGCCAGCAGCCCCACAGGGAACACCGGGGAGCTGTTTTTT. This translates into CASSPTGNTGELFF.

The chain uses TRBV9 and TRBJ2-7, with 12 bases aligning to TRBD1. The V gene end was trimmed by 0 bases and the J gene end by 6 bases; junction bases not matched to a gene: 4. The CDR3 has 15 amino acids. CDR1 is SGDLS and CDR2 is YYNGEE in the germline V gene. In nucleotides, the CDR3 is TGTGCCAGCAGCGTAGGGGACAGGGGGCAACGCGAGCAGTACTTC. Protein: CASSVGDRGQREQYF.

The chain is built from TRBV6-5 and TRBJ2-5; TRBD2 might be the D (5 bases). The CDR3 is made up of 13 amino acids. Trimming shortened V by 6 bases and J by 1 base, and 9 bases separated the two germline ends. Germline V lookup: CDR1 MNHEY, CDR2 SVGAGI. The CDR3 region is CASSTSGQETQYF. The CDR3 nucleotides read TGTGCCAGCAGCACTAGTGGCCAAGAGACCCAGTACTTC.

This clone was seen a handful of times. This chain links TRBV15 with TRBJ1-6, with 8 bases identical to TRBD1. Germline loops: CDR1 LNHNV, CDR2 YYDKDF (reference sequence). Trimming removed 5 bases from V and 7 bases from J; junction bases left unmatched: 7. This CDR3 has 15 amino acids. CDR3 sequence reads: CATSWGTGRNSPLHF. Written as DNA, the CDR3 is TGTGCCACCAGCTGGGGGACAGGTCGCAATTCACCCCTCCACTTT.